A selection of T cell receptor beta chains follows, all from one sample in a study of blood T cell repertoires in COVID-19. Generated by immunoSEQ multiplex PCR, the TCRdb table keeps only in-frame clones and is missing some. The repertoire includes 120,000 to 150,000 clones, approximately 81% of them detected once, and about 2.5% sits in the top ten. The specimen was peripheral blood. These receptors were obtained from a human donor with acute or convalescent COVID-19. The donor label of this sample is uncertain. Both conserved end residues are part of each CDR3. D genes are given only for firm matches. The size of a clone is reported for some rows only, either as once, few or many, or as a class for expanded clones.

d_gene: TRBD2; len: 16; j_gene: TRBJ2-2; abundance: NA; v_gene: TRBV6-2/TRBV6-3; CDR3nt: TGTGCCAGCAGTTACTCAGGCGGGAGGAACACCGGGGAGCTGTTTTTT; CDR3aa: CASSYSGGRNTGELFF
d_gene: TRBD2; len: 16; j_gene: TRBJ2-2; abundance: NA; v_gene: TRBV10-3; CDR3nt: TGTGCCATCAGACTAGCGGGGGCCACGAACACCGGGGAGCTGTTTTTT; CDR3aa: CAIRLAGATNTGELFF
d_gene: NA; len: 13; j_gene: TRBJ1-2; abundance: few; v_gene: TRBV6-5; CDR3nt: TGTGCCACCAGGGTAGGAGCGGAGGGGGGCTACACCTTC; CDR3aa: CATRVGAEGGYTF
d_gene: NA; len: 15; j_gene: TRBJ2-2; abundance: once; v_gene: TRBV30; CDR3nt: TGTGCCTGGATGCACGCCGGGTTCTCGGGCGGGGAGCTGTTTTTT; CDR3aa: CAWMHAGFSGGELFF
d_gene: NA; len: 12; j_gene: TRBJ1-5; abundance: NA; v_gene: TRBV7-2; CDR3nt: TGTGCCAGCAGCTTAGACATACAGCCCCAGCATTTT; CDR3aa: CASSLDIQPQHF
d_gene: NA; len: 16; j_gene: TRBJ2-1; abundance: NA; v_gene: TRBV15; CDR3nt: TGTGCCACCAGCCCCCAGGGGGGAAGGCGAGGCAATGAGCAGTTCTTC; CDR3aa: CATSPQGGRRGNEQFF
d_gene: NA; len: 21; j_gene: TRBJ1-5; abundance: NA; v_gene: TRBV3-1/TRBV3-2; CDR3nt: TGTGCCAGCAGCCAAGATGGCCCTTTGTGTGGATCCCGCGGGAGCAATCAGCCCCAGCATTTT; CDR3aa: CASSQDGPLCGSRGSNQPQHF
d_gene: NA; len: 13; j_gene: TRBJ1-6; abundance: once; v_gene: TRBV12-5; CDR3nt: TGTGCTAGTGGTCGTCAGACTGGTTCACCCCTCCACTTT; CDR3aa: CASGRQTGSPLHF
d_gene: TRBD1; len: 13; j_gene: TRBJ1-1; abundance: NA; v_gene: TRBV7-6; CDR3nt: TGTGCCAGCCAGGACAGGGTGAACACTGAAGCTTTCTTT; CDR3aa: CASQDRVNTEAFF
d_gene: TRBD1; len: 13; j_gene: TRBJ2-7; abundance: few; v_gene: TRBV14; CDR3nt: TGTGCCAGCAACCGGGACAGGGGTAACGAGCAGTACTTC; CDR3aa: CASNRDRGNEQYF
d_gene: TRBD2; len: 15; j_gene: TRBJ2-5; abundance: NA; v_gene: TRBV27; CDR3nt: TGTGCCAGCAATCGACTAGCGGGGGGGCTGGAGACCCAGTACTTC; CDR3aa: CASNRLAGGLETQYF
d_gene: NA; len: 16; j_gene: TRBJ2-2; abundance: NA; v_gene: TRBV28; CDR3nt: TGTGCCAGCAGCCCCAGGCTAAGCGGAGGTACCGGGGAGCTGTTTTTT; CDR3aa: CASSPRLSGGTGELFF
d_gene: NA; len: 13; j_gene: TRBJ2-7; abundance: NA; v_gene: TRBV2; CDR3nt: TGTGCTGCCGCTCCAACAGGGCCCTACGAGCAGTACTTC; CDR3aa: CAAAPTGPYEQYF
d_gene: NA; len: 15; j_gene: TRBJ2-3; abundance: NA; v_gene: TRBV10-3; CDR3nt: TGTGCCATCGGAAAGGAGATTTTGAACACAGATACGCAGTATTTT; CDR3aa: CAIGKEILNTDTQYF
d_gene: NA; len: 13; j_gene: TRBJ1-6; abundance: few; v_gene: TRBV3-1/TRBV3-2; CDR3nt: TGTGCCAGCAGCCAAGATGGAGCCTCGCCCCTCCACTTT; CDR3aa: CASSQDGASPLHF
d_gene: NA; len: 15; j_gene: TRBJ2-3; abundance: NA; v_gene: TRBV7-2; CDR3nt: TGTGCCAGCAGCTTAATCGGGGGGCCTACAGATACGCAGTATTTT; CDR3aa: CASSLIGGPTDTQYF
d_gene: TRBD1; len: 17; j_gene: TRBJ1-5; abundance: once; v_gene: TRBV19; CDR3nt: TGTGCCAGTATGCCTTATGCGGGGACAGGGGTTTGGCAGCCCCAGCATTTT; CDR3aa: CASMPYAGTGVWQPQHF
d_gene: NA; len: 12; j_gene: TRBJ2-3; abundance: NA; v_gene: TRBV12-3/TRBV12-4; CDR3nt: TGTGCCAGCAGTTTTGCGGGAGATACGCAGTATTTT; CDR3aa: CASSFAGDTQYF
d_gene: NA; len: 16; j_gene: TRBJ2-7; abundance: NA; v_gene: TRBV7-8; CDR3nt: TGTGCCAGCAGCTTAGCGCGGCGGTTGACGTCCTACGAGCAGTACTTC; CDR3aa: CASSLARRLTSYEQYF
d_gene: NA; len: 14; j_gene: TRBJ2-3; abundance: NA; v_gene: TRBV19; CDR3nt: TGTGCCAGTAGTGGGGGCCCTAGCACAGATACGCAGTATTTT; CDR3aa: CASSGGPSTDTQYF